This TCR beta chain stems from a study of T-cell reconstitution after alpha-beta-depleted transplantation in children. This clonotype was seen many times. The V end was cut by 6 bases, the J end by 5 bases, with 11 bases between. This CDR3 is built from 13 residues. TCRbeta library construction was performed incorporating unique molecular identifiers. TCRdb independently ran MiXCR on the PCR reads; one entry per CDR3 protein. This sample has some 640,000 distinct CDR3 sequences, with roughly 17% found just once. The V gene is TRBV12-3 or TRBV12-4, the J gene TRBJ1-5; D unclear. The sample was PBMCs from the stem cell graft donor, taken from the stem cell graft. This TCR was sampled from a human donor who donated a stem cell graft to a child with acute myeloid leukemia. The CDR3 spells CASSLTDHQPQHF. In nucleotides, the CDR3 is TGTGCCAGCAGCCTCACTGACCATCAGCCCCAGCATTTT.